A selection of T cell receptor beta chains follows, all from one sample in a study of T cell responses to AZD1222 COVID-19 vaccine. TCRdb's copy holds only in-frame clones and misses some; the assay was immunoSEQ multiplex PCR. The sample carries approximately 150,000 clones, 75% to 90% recorded once. The source material was peripheral blood, sampled on day 0 of AZD1222 vaccination. These receptors all stem from an adult in good health. The CDR3 runs from the conserved cysteine through the conserved F or W. D genes are given only for firm matches. Clone size is stated in some rows and not others, as once, few, many or a class when expanded.

clone size	D gene	V gene	J gene	CDR3 DNA	CDR3 protein
once	NA	TRBV19	TRBJ1-1	TGTGCCAGTAAATCCCCACGAGCCGTTGAGAACACTGAAGCTTTCTTT	CASKSPRAVENTEAFF
NA	NA	TRBV28	TRBJ1-2	TGTGCCAGCACCCGGGCAGGCGTTGACTATGGCTACACCTTC	CASTRAGVDYGYTF
NA	NA	TRBV30	TRBJ2-5	TGTGCCTGTCAACCCCTCAGGGGCAGACAGACCCAGTACTTC	CACQPLRGRQTQYF
NA	TRBD1	TRBV12-3/TRBV12-4	TRBJ2-4	TGTGCCAGCAGACAGGGGGCCAAAAACATTCAGTACTTC	CASRQGAKNIQYF
NA	NA	TRBV6-5	TRBJ1-2	TGTGCCAGCAGTTACTCGACGGGCGGGAACTATGGCTACACCTTC	CASSYSTGGNYGYTF
NA	NA	TRBV5-6	TRBJ1-6	TGTGCCAGCAGCCTCAAACCGGTCTCCTATAATTCACCCCTCCACTTT	CASSLKPVSYNSPLHF
few	TRBD1	TRBV5-1	TRBJ1-2	TGCGCCAGCAGCTCCGGACAGGGGGCTGTTTATGGCTACACCTTC	CASSSGQGAVYGYTF
NA	TRBD2	TRBV7-9	TRBJ2-3	TGTGCCAGCAGCCCCGGACTAGCGGAGAGCACAGATACGCAGTATTTT	CASSPGLAESTDTQYF
NA	TRBD1	TRBV7-2	TRBJ1-5	TGTGCCAGCAGTTTGACAGGGTCCAATCAGCCCCAGCATTTT	CASSLTGSNQPQHF
NA	NA	TRBV18	TRBJ1-1	TGTGCCAGCTCACCACGCCCGGGGGAGAACACTGAAGCTTTCTTT	CASSPRPGENTEAFF